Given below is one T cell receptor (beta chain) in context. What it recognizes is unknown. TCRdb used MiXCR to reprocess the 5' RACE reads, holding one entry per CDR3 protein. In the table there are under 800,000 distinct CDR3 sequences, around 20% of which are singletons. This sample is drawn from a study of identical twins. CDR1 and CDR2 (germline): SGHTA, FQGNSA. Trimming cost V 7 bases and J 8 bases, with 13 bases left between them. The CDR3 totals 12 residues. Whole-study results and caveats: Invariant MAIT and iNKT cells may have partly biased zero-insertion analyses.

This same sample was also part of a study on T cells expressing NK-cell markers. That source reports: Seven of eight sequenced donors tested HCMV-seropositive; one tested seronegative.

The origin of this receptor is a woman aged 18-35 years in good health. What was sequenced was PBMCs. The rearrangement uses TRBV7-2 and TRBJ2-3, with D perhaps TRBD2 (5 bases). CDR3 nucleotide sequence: TGTGCCAGCAACTCGAGGGATCTTACGCAGTATTTT. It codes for CASNSRDLTQYF.